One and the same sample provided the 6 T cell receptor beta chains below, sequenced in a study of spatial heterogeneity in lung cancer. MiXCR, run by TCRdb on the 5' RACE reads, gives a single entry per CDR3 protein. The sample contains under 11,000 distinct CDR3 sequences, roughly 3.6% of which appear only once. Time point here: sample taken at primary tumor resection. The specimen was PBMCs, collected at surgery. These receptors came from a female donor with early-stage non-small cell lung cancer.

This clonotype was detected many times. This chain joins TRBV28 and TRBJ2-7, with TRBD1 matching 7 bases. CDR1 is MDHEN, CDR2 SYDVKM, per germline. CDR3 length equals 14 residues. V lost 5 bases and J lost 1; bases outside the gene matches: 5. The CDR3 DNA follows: TGTGCCAGCAGTCAACAGGGGTGGTCCTACGAGCAGTACTTC. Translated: CASSQQGWSYEQYF.

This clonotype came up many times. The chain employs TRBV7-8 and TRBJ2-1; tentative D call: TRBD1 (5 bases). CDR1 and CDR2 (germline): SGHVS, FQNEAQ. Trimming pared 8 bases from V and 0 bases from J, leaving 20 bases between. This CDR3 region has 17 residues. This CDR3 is CASGPPLRGYSYNEQFF. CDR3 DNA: TGTGCCAGCGGCCCACCGTTAAGGGGCTACTCCTACAATGAGCAGTTCTTC.

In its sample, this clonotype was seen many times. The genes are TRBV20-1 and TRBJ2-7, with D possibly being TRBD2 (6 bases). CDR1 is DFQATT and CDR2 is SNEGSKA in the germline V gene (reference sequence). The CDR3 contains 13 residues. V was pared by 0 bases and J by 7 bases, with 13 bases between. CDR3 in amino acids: CSARDALAREQYF. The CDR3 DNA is TGCAGTGCTAGAGATGCGCTAGCGAGGGAGCAGTACTTC.

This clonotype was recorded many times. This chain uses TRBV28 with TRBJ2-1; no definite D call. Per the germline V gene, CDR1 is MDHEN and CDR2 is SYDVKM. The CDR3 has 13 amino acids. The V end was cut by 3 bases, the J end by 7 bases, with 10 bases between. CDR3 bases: TGTGCCAGCAGTTTGGAGAGTTTTAATGAGCAGTTCTTC. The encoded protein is CASSLESFNEQFF.

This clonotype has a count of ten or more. CDR3: CASSLGSAYEQYF. Here the CDR3 DNA reads TGTGCCAGCAGCTTAGGTAGTGCCTACGAGCAGTACTTC. The chain couples TRBV7-3 to TRBJ2-7; no reliable D call. From germline, CDR1 is SGHTA and CDR2 FQGTGA. V lost 2 bases and J lost 2, with 7 bases in between. This CDR3 spans 13 amino acids.

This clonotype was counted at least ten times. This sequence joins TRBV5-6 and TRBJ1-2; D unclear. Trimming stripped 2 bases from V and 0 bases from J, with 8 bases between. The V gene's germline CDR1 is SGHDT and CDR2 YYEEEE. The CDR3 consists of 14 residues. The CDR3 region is CASSFGQTNYGYTF. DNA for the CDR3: TGTGCCAGCAGCTTCGGCCAGACTAACTATGGCTACACCTTC.